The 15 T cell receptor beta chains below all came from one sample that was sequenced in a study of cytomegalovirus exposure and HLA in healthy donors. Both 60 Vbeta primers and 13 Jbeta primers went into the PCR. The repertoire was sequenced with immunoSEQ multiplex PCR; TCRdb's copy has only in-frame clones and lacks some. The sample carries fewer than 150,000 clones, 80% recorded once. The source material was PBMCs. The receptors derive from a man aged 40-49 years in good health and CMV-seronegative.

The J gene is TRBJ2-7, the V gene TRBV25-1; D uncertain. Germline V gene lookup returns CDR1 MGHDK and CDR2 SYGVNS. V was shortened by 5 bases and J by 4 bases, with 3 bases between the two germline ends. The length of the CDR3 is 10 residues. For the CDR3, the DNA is TGTGCCAGCAGTTCTTACGAGCAGTACTTC. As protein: CASSSYEQYF.

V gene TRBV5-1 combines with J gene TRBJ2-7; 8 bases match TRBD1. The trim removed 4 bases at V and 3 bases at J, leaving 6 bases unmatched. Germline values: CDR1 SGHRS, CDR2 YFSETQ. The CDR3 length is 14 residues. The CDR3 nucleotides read TGCGCCAGCAGCCCCGGGACAGGAAGCTACGAGCAGTACTTC. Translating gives CASSPGTGSYEQYF.

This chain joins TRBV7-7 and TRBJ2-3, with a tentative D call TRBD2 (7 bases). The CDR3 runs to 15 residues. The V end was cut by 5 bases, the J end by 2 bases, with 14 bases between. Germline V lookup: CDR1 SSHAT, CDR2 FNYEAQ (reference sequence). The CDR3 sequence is CASSLGGGPTDTQYF. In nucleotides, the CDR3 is TGTGCCAGCAGCCTGGGGGGGGGCCCCACAGATACGCAGTATTTT.

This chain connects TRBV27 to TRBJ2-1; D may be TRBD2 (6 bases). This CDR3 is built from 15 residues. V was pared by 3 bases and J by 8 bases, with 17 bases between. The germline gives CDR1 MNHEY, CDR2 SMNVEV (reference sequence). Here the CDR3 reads CASSLGWGEVDEQFF. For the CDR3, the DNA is TGTGCCAGCAGTTTGGGTTGGGGGGAGGTCGATGAGCAGTTCTTC.

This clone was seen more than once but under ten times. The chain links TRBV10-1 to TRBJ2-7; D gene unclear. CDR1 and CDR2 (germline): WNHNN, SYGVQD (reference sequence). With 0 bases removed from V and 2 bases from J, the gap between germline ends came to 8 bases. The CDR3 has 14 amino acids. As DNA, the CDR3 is TGCGCCAGCAGTGAGTCGGGCTCCACCTACGAGCAGTACTTC. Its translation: CASSESGSTYEQYF.

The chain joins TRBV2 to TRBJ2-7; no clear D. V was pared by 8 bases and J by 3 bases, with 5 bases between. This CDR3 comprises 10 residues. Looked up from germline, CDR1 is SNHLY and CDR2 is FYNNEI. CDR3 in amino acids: CASSFYEQYF. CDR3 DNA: TGTGCCAGCTCCTTCTACGAGCAGTACTTC.

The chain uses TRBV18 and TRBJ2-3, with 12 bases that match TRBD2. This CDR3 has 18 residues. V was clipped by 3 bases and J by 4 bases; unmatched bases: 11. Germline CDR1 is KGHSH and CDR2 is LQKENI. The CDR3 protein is CASSPEIGLAGTSDTQYF. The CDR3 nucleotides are TGTGCCAGCTCACCGGAGATAGGACTAGCGGGAACATCAGATACGCAGTATTTT.

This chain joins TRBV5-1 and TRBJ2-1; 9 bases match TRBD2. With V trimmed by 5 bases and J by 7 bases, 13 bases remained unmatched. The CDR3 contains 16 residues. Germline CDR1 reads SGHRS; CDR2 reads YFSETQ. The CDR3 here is CASRGGSGSPSNEQFF. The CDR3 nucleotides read TGCGCCAGCAGAGGGGGTAGCGGGAGTCCCTCTAATGAGCAGTTCTTC.

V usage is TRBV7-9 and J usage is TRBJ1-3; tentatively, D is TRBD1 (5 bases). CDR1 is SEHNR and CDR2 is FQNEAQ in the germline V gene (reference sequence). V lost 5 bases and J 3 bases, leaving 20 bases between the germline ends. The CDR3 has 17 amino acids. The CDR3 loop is CASSLTAQGWVGNTIYF. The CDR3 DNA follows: TGTGCCAGCAGCCTGACGGCCCAGGGATGGGTTGGAAACACCATATATTTT.

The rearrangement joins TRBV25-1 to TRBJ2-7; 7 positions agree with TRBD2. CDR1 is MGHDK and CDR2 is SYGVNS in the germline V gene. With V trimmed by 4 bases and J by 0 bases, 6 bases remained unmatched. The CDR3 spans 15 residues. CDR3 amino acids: CASSVGREISYEQYF. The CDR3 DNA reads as TGTGCCAGCAGTGTTGGGAGGGAGATCTCCTACGAGCAGTACTTC.

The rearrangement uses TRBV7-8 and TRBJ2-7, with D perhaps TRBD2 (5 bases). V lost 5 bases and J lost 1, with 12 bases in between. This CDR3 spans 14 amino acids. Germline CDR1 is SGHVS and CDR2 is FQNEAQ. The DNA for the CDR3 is TGTGCCAGCAGCCCCGGGGAGATGTCCTACGAGCAGTACTTC. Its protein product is CASSPGEMSYEQYF.

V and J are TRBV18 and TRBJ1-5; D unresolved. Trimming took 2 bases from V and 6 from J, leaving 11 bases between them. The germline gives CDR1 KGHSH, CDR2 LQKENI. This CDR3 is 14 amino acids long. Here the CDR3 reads CASSPTGISQPQHF. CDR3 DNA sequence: TGTGCCAGCTCACCAACGGGGATCAGTCAGCCCCAGCATTTT.

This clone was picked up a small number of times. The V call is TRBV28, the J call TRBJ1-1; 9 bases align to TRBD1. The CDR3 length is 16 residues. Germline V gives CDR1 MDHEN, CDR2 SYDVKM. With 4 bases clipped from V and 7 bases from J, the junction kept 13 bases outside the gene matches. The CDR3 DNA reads TGTGCCAGCAGTTCCCGGGACAGGGAACTTCTTGTTGAAGCTTTCTTT. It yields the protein CASSSRDRELLVEAFF.

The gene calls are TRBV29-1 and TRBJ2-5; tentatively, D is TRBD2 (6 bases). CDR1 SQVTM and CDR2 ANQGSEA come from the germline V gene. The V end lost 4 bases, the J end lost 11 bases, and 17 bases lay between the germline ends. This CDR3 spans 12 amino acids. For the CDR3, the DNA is TGCAGCGTTGTGAGAGCGGGTAACGATCAGTACTTC. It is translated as CSVVRAGNDQYF.

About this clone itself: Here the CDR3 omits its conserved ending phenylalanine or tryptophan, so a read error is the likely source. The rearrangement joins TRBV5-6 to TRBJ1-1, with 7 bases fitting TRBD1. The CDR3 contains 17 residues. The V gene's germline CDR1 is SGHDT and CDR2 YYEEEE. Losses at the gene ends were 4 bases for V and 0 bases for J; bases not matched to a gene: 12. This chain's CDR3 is CASSSGYGTDLNTEAFV. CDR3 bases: TGTGCCAGCAGCAGCGGGTATGGGACAGACTTGAACACTGAAGCTTTCGTT.